Presented here are 25 T cell receptor beta chains from one specimen sequenced in a study of blood T cell repertoires in COVID-19. Profiled with immunoSEQ multiplex PCR; TCRdb holds only in-frame clones, not every one. Seen here are some 150,000 clones, 75% to 90% observed once, and the top ten hold more than 14%. What was sequenced was peripheral blood. The receptors were gathered from a woman between 40 and 55 years old with acute or convalescent COVID-19.

The chain has TRBV9 and TRBJ1-2, with D unresolved. CDR3 length equals 15 residues. Germline V gene data show CDR1 as SGDLS and CDR2 as YYNGEE. V was trimmed by 2 bases and J by 1 base, leaving 12 bases between them. CDR3 residues: CASSVEGLFNYGYTF. DNA of the CDR3: TGTGCCAGCAGCGTGGAGGGCCTATTTAACTATGGCTACACCTTC.

The chain combines TRBV5-1 with TRBJ1-6; 11 positions agree with TRBD1. The CDR3 length is 15 residues. Germline trimming cut 0 bases from V and 8 bases from J; bases unmatched to any gene: 1. The germline V gene has CDR1 SGHRS and CDR2 YFSETQ. Here the CDR3 DNA reads TGCGCCAGCAGCTTGGGGACAGGGGGCGATTCACCCCTCCACTTT. It specifies CASSLGTGGDSPLHF. The whole variable domain, filled in from reference TRBV5-1 and TRBJ1-6, reads KAGVTQTPRYLIKTRGQQVTLSCSPISGHRSVSWYQQTPGQGLQFLFEYFSETQRNKGNFPGRFSGRQFSNSRSEMNVSTLELGDSALYLCASSLGTGGDSPLHFGNGTRLTVT.

This clone was counted once. This chain uses TRBV13 with TRBJ2-1; D possibly corresponds to TRBD1 (6 bases). Germline CDR1 reads PRHDT; CDR2 reads FYEKMQ (reference sequence). CDR3 length: 17 amino acids. V lost 1 base and J lost 5, with 18 bases in between. The CDR3 here is CASSLAPLTGFHNEQFF. In DNA, the CDR3 is TGTGCCAGCAGCTTAGCCCCCCTCACAGGGTTCCACAATGAGCAGTTCTTC.

The rearrangement links TRBV5-1 to TRBJ2-7, with TRBD1 matching over 8 bases. The length of the CDR3 is 15 residues. Per germline, CDR1 SGHRS and CDR2 YFSETQ. V gave up 2 bases and J gave up 6 bases; unmatched junction bases: 10. CDR3 DNA: TGCGCCAGCAGCTTCTTCCGACAGGGGATGGGCGAGCAGTACTTC. This codes for CASSFFRQGMGEQYF.

J is TRBJ1-1 and V is TRBV6-5; TRBD1 matches 9 bases. V shed 0 bases, J shed 6 bases, and the junction held 5 bases outside the gene matches. The CDR3 extends over 15 amino acids. Germline CDR1 and CDR2: MNHEY and SVGAGI. The CDR3 spells CASSYSGTGWAEAFF. The DNA of the CDR3 is TGTGCCAGCAGTTACTCGGGGACAGGGTGGGCTGAAGCTTTCTTT.

The chain links TRBV28 to TRBJ1-1; 10 bases agree with TRBD1. CDR3 length: 17 residues. CDR1 and CDR2 from the germline V gene are MDHEN and SYDVKM. V was pared by 1 base and J by 2 bases, with 7 bases of the junction left unmatched. CDR3 loop: CASSLLGQGKGNTEAFF. The DNA of the CDR3 is TGTGCCAGCAGTTTATTGGGACAGGGGAAAGGAAACACTGAAGCTTTCTTT.

The CDR3 here is CASSLSGTSGSYEQFF. The CDR3 DNA reads TGTGCCAGCAGCTTATCCGGGACTAGCGGGAGTTATGAGCAGTTCTTC. V is TRBV7-9 and J is TRBJ2-1, with 14 bases identical to TRBD2. The V gene's germline CDR1 is SEHNR and CDR2 FQNEAQ (reference sequence). J lost 8 bases, V lost 2 bases, and 5 bases had no gene match. The CDR3 runs to 16 residues.

The chain recombines TRBV5-1 with TRBJ2-1; D perhaps matches TRBD2 (5 bases). The germline V gene has CDR1 SGHRS and CDR2 YFSETQ. The CDR3 sequence is 13 residues long. The germline V and J ends were trimmed by 0 bases and 7 bases, with 8 bases remaining between them. The CDR3 sequence: CASSLGLLNEQFF. The DNA of the CDR3 is TGCGCCAGCAGCTTGGGACTACTTAATGAGCAGTTCTTC. Combining the CDR3 with reference TRBV5-1 and TRBJ2-1 gives the whole variable domain KAGVTQTPRYLIKTRGQQVTLSCSPISGHRSVSWYQQTPGQGLQFLFEYFSETQRNKGNFPGRFSGRQFSNSRSEMNVSTLELGDSALYLCASSLGLLNEQFFGPGTRLTVL.

The chain has TRBV10-2 and TRBJ1-1; TRBD1 might be the D (5 bases). The germline V gene has CDR1 WSHSY and CDR2 SAAADI. The CDR3 consists of 12 residues. The V end was cut by 8 bases, the J end by 4 bases, with 11 bases between. Here the CDR3 reads CASGVQVTEAFF. CDR3 DNA sequence: TGCGCCAGCGGAGTACAGGTCACTGAAGCTTTCTTT.

This chain uses TRBV24-1 with TRBJ1-1, with D maybe TRBD1 (6 bases). Germline V gives CDR1 KGHDR, CDR2 SFDVKD. The CDR3 length is 11 residues. V was trimmed by 7 bases and J by 6 bases, leaving 8 bases between them. CDR3: CATRGGSEAFF. The CDR3, as DNA: TGTGCCACCAGAGGGGGATCTGAAGCTTTCTTT.

The gene calls are TRBV29-1 and TRBJ2-6; 11 bases line up with TRBD2. The germline V gene has CDR1 SQVTM and CDR2 ANQGSEA. The CDR3 extends over 17 amino acids. V was pared by 3 bases and J by 2 bases, with 6 bases of the junction left unmatched. The CDR3 here is CSVDLSGGAAGANVLTF. CDR3 in DNA: TGCAGCGTTGATCTTAGCGGGGGGGCCGCTGGGGCCAACGTCCTGACTTTC. The variable domain in full, with the rest retrieved from reference TRBV29-1 and TRBJ2-6, is SAVISQKPSRDICQRGTSLTIQCQVDSQVTMMFWYRQQPGQSLTLIATANQGSEATYESGFVIDKFPISRPNLTFSTLTVSNMSPEDSSIYLCSVDLSGGAAGANVLTFGAGSRLTVL.

This chain uses TRBV7-9 with TRBJ2-2; TRBD1 aligns across 9 bases. With V trimmed by 2 bases and J by 6 bases, 7 bases remained unmatched. CDR1 is SEHNR and CDR2 is FQNEAQ in the germline V gene (reference sequence). The CDR3 spans 16 residues. For the CDR3, the DNA is TGTGCCAGCAGCTTACCAAGGGACAGGGCCTCCGGGGAGCTGTTTTTT. It codes for CASSLPRDRASGELFF.

The chain combines TRBV29-1 with TRBJ1-5; possible D gene TRBD1, 6 bases. The CDR3 has 15 amino acids. V lost 4 bases and J lost 1, with 14 bases in between. Germline V CDR1 and CDR2: SQVTM, ANQGSEA. CDR3 loop: CSVVPPGHSNQPQHF. CDR3 DNA: TGCAGCGTTGTCCCTCCGGGACACAGCAATCAGCCCCAGCATTTT.

In DNA form, the CDR3 reads TGTGCCAGCAGTTTAAGTCGGTCGAGGACAGACTACAATGAGCAGTTCTTC. Translating gives CASSLSRSRTDYNEQFF. The rearrangement links TRBV28 to TRBJ2-1, with D perhaps TRBD1 (6 bases). From germline, CDR1 is MDHEN and CDR2 SYDVKM. This CDR3 spans 17 amino acids. Between the trimmed V and J ends, which lost 2 bases and 3 bases, there was a span of 17 bases.

This rearrangement joins TRBV2 to TRBJ2-6, with TRBD1 identical over 7 bases. Germline V lookup: CDR1 SNHLY, CDR2 FYNNEI. The CDR3 has 15 amino acids. Trimming removed 5 bases from V and 1 base from J; junction bases left unmatched: 2. The CDR3 DNA is TGTGCCAGCAGTAGGACAGGATCTGGGGCCAACGTCCTGACTTTC. It is translated as CASSRTGSGANVLTF.

This clone was counted many times. This chain joins TRBV14 and TRBJ1-3; TRBD1 is a possible D gene (5 bases). This CDR3 has 15 residues. V was clipped by 1 base and J by 3 bases, with 10 bases between them. The V gene's germline CDR1 is SGHDN and CDR2 FVKESK. The CDR3 sequence is CASSQGQRLGNTIYF. The DNA of the CDR3 is TGTGCCAGCAGCCAAGGACAGCGTCTTGGAAACACCATATATTTT.

This chain links TRBV4-1 with TRBJ2-5, with no clear D. V dropped 1 base and J dropped 1 base, with 4 bases sitting between them. The CDR3 extends over 13 amino acids. The germline gives CDR1 MGHRA, CDR2 YSYEKL. CDR3 in DNA: TGCGCCAGCAGCCAAGCCTTCCAAGAGACCCAGTACTTC. This codes for CASSQAFQETQYF.

The rearrangement uses TRBV7-9 and TRBJ1-1; TRBD1 matches 8 bases. Germline CDR1 is SEHNR and CDR2 is FQNEAQ (reference sequence). The CDR3 has 15 amino acids. The junction had 12 bases not matched to a gene; V was cut back by 5 bases and J by 7 bases. This chain's CDR3 is CASSPQGAWHIEAFF. The DNA of the CDR3 is TGTGCCAGCAGCCCCCAGGGGGCCTGGCACATTGAAGCTTTCTTT.

The chain recombines TRBV19 with TRBJ1-1; 8 nucleotides align to TRBD1. Germline V gene sequence: CDR1 LNHDA, CDR2 SQIVND (reference sequence). V shed 3 bases, J shed 4 bases, and the junction held 4 bases outside the gene matches. The CDR3 runs 14 residues. CDR3 loop: CASSMTGVATEAFF. The CDR3 DNA follows: TGTGCCAGTAGTATGACAGGGGTGGCCACTGAAGCTTTCTTT.

The sample holds a few counts of this clone. Other DNA sequences from this sample encode an identical CDR3 as well. The chain combines TRBV12-3 or TRBV12-4 with TRBJ1-1; D unresolved. This CDR3 has 13 residues. The germline V and J ends were trimmed by 2 bases and 0 bases, with 4 bases remaining between them. The CDR3 here is CASSLSMNTEAFF. The CDR3 bases are TGTGCCAGCAGTTTATCCATGAACACTGAAGCTTTCTTT.

V and J are TRBV6-5 and TRBJ1-3; 7 nucleotides match TRBD1. From germline, CDR1 is MNHEY and CDR2 SVGAGI. Trimming removed 7 bases from V and 7 bases from J; junction bases left unmatched: 13. The CDR3 consists of 15 residues. The CDR3 DNA is TGTGCCAGCATTAGACAGGGTCGGTCCGGGAACACCATATATTTT. It encodes CASIRQGRSGNTIYF.

The chain combines TRBV15 with TRBJ2-1, with 7 bases fitting TRBD2. J was trimmed by 8 bases and V by 0 bases; bases with no gene match: 1. The germline V gene has CDR1 LNHNV and CDR2 YYDKDF (reference sequence). The CDR3 totals 13 residues. The CDR3 DNA follows: TGTGCCACCAGCAGAGATCGGGGGGATGAGCAGTTCTTC. Protein product: CATSRDRGDEQFF.

The chain links TRBV6-4 to TRBJ2-3, with D possibly being TRBD2 (6 bases). V was pared by 5 bases and J by 5 bases, with 20 bases between. Looked up from germline, CDR1 is MRHNA and CDR2 is SNTAGT. The CDR3 contains 16 residues. CDR3 nucleotides: TGTGCCAGCAGTAAAGTAGCGGAGTTTCGTGGAGATACGCAGTATTTT. Its protein is CASSKVAEFRGDTQYF.

In DNA form, the CDR3 reads TGTGCCAGCAGCATGTCGGACACACAGAGAAACACCATATATTTT. Its translation is CASSMSDTQRNTIYF. The rearrangement uses TRBV21-1 and TRBJ1-3; the listed D gene, TRBD1, was not tested against the DNA. TRBV21-1 is described as a pseudogene. This CDR3 has 15 amino acids.

This clone occurred once. V usage is TRBV5-3 and J usage is TRBJ2-5; 12 bases line up with TRBD1. TRBV5-3 is given ORF status, its function remaining uncertain. The ends lost 1 base at V and 5 bases at J; junction bases unmatched: 9. The CDR3 has 17 amino acids. This CDR3 is CARSLQRPGQGAETQYF. CDR3 DNA sequence: TGTGCCAGAAGCTTGCAACGCCCGGGACAGGGGGCTGAGACCCAGTACTTC.